The next 22 T cell receptor beta chains were all read from a single sample in a study of beta chain features in type 1 diabetes. The study, taken as a whole, reports: Across all four CD4+ subsets, people with type 1 diabetes showed modestly shorter TCRB CDR3s.

The authors reverse transcribed all of the isolated RNA, so sequencing captured expressed TCRB transcripts. The repertoire was sequenced with immunoSEQ multiplex PCR; TCRdb's copy has only in-frame clones and lacks some. The repertoire holds a few hundred thousand clones, roughly a tenth seen once, with over 0.45% in the top ten. Antigen specificity for these receptors is unknown. Material for sequencing was central memory CD4+ T cells from blood. These receptors all come from a man between 25 and 39 years old with type 1 diabetes.

This clone was seen only a few times. The junction does not match germline at one end; this may be a read error. This chain connects TRBV5-4 to TRBJ2-7, with 9 bases that match TRBD1. The CDR3 loop spans 14 amino acids. CDR1 SGHNT and CDR2 YYREEE come from the germline V gene (reference sequence). CDR3 in amino acids: CASSSGQGKFEQYF. CDR3 nucleotides: TGCGCCAGCAGCAGCGGACAGGGGAAATTCGAGCAGTACTTC.

This clone has just a few counts. This chain uses TRBV4-1 with TRBJ1-5, with D unresolved. V shed 0 bases and J shed 1 base, with 10 bases lying between them. This CDR3 contains 16 residues. Germline V gene lookup returns CDR1 MGHRA and CDR2 YSYEKL. This chain's CDR3 is CASSQEGYGSNQPQHF. The DNA for the CDR3 is TGCGCCAGCAGCCAAGAAGGGTATGGCAGCAATCAGCCCCAGCATTTT.

The sample holds many counts of this clone. The J gene is TRBJ2-1, the V gene TRBV7-9; D not resolved. The CDR3 sequence is 13 residues long. Looked up from germline, CDR1 is SEHNR and CDR2 is FQNEAQ (reference sequence). V lost 4 bases and J 6 bases, leaving 10 bases between the germline ends. In DNA, the CDR3 is TGTGCCAGCAGCTCCGCATCCGCCAATGAGCAGTTCTTC. Its translation: CASSSASANEQFF.

This clone was counted between two and nine times. CDR3: CASSELGQSSYNEQFF. For the CDR3, the DNA is TGCGCCAGCAGCGAATTGGGACAGAGCTCCTACAATGAGCAGTTCTTC. The rearrangement uses TRBV5-1 and TRBJ2-1; 7 positions agree with TRBD1. The CDR3 consists of 16 residues. V lost 4 bases, J lost 0 bases, and 7 bases stayed unmatched. Looked up from germline, CDR1 is SGHRS and CDR2 is YFSETQ.

This clone was seen repeatedly, ten times or more. V and J are TRBV18 and TRBJ1-1, with D maybe TRBD1 (5 bases). This CDR3 comprises 15 residues. The germline gives CDR1 KGHSH, CDR2 LQKENI. V dropped 0 bases and J dropped 4 bases, with 12 bases sitting between them. The CDR3 DNA follows: TGTGCCAGCTCACCACCCAGGGTTCGCGGCACTGAAGCTTTCTTT. Amino acids: CASSPPRVRGTEAFF.

This clone was picked up a small number of times. V and J are TRBV6-5 and TRBJ2-1, with 7 positions matching TRBD2. Germline V gene data show CDR1 as MNHEY and CDR2 as SVGAGI. The CDR3 totals 12 residues. V lost 8 bases to trimming and J lost 10 bases; unmatched junction nucleotides: 8. The CDR3, as DNA: TGTGCCAGCGGGCATAGCGGGCCCGAGCAGTTCTTC. Translating it yields CASGHSGPEQFF.

A few counts support this clone. The rearrangement joins TRBV27 to TRBJ1-5, with D uncertain. The CDR3 spans 16 residues. Trimming shortened V by 2 bases and J by 0 bases, and 11 bases separated the two germline ends. Germline assignment: CDR1 MNHEY and CDR2 SMNVEV (reference sequence). CDR3 residues: CASSLEAVGSNQPQHF. Here the CDR3 DNA reads TGTGCCAGCAGTTTAGAGGCAGTAGGTAGCAATCAGCCCCAGCATTTT.

V and J are TRBV11-3 and TRBJ2-3; D may be TRBD1 (5 bases). Trimming cost V 0 bases and J 3 bases, with 13 bases left between them. Per germline, CDR1 SGHNT and CDR2 YENEEA. This CDR3 is built from 16 residues. The CDR3 DNA reads TGTGCCAGCAGCTTAGAGGGGCGACAGAATACAGATACGCAGTATTTT. Translating it yields CASSLEGRQNTDTQYF.

Ten or more counts support this clone. J is TRBJ2-1 and V is TRBV7-2, with 8 bases fitting TRBD2. This CDR3 comprises 14 residues. The V gene end was trimmed by 5 bases and the J gene end by 7 bases; junction bases not matched to a gene: 7. Germline CDR1 reads SGHTA; CDR2 reads FQGNSA. CDR3 amino acids: CASSPPGGWNEQFF. The CDR3 region has the DNA TGTGCCAGCAGCCCCCCGGGAGGGTGGAATGAGCAGTTCTTC.

This clone was observed a handful of times. This rearrangement joins TRBV29-1 to TRBJ2-5; either TRBD1 or TRBD2 may supply D (6 bases each). The J call may be incorrect, as the DNA end agrees better with TRBJ2-7. Germline V gene data show CDR1 as SQVTM and CDR2 as ANQGSEA. The CDR3 is 12 residues long. This CDR3 is CSTGGEGYEQYF. Written as DNA, the CDR3 is TGCAGCACCGGGGGCGAAGGCTACGAGCAGTACTTC.

This clone was counted a few times. The chain has TRBV18 and TRBJ2-3, with D perhaps TRBD2 (6 bases). Trimming cost V 3 bases and J 5 bases, with 15 bases left between them. Germline CDR1 and CDR2: KGHSH and LQKENI. This CDR3 comprises 15 residues. CDR3 coding DNA: TGTGCCAGCTCACCGACTAGACAGCCACTAGATACGCAGTATTTT. It is translated as CASSPTRQPLDTQYF.

This sequence joins TRBV7-8 and TRBJ1-6; TRBD1 is a possible D gene (5 bases). The CDR3 runs 18 residues. V was clipped by 4 bases and J by 9 bases, with 25 bases between them. Germline CDR1 reads SGHVS; CDR2 reads FQNEAQ. In nucleotides, the CDR3 is TGTGCCAGCAGCTCAGGCCGGGTTATCCGACTGGGGGTTTCACCCCTCCACTTT. Translating gives CASSSGRVIRLGVSPLHF.

This clone was seen a handful of times. The V gene is TRBV6-5, the J gene TRBJ2-7, with TRBD2 as a possible D gene (6 bases). This CDR3 is 13 amino acids long. Trimming pared 8 bases from V and 3 bases from J, leaving 14 bases between. Germline V gives CDR1 MNHEY, CDR2 SVGAGI. The CDR3 DNA reads as TGTGCCAGCGGCCGGGACTGGGGCTACGAGCAGTACTTC. It codes for CASGRDWGYEQYF.

The chain joins TRBV7-2 to TRBJ2-2; perhaps TRBD1 as D (6 bases). The CDR3 contains 13 residues. V was trimmed by 5 bases and J by 7 bases, leaving 11 bases between them. Germline V CDR1 and CDR2: SGHTA, FQGNSA. The CDR3 DNA is TGTGCCAGCAGCCATCAGGGGTACGGGGAGCTGTTTTTT. Protein sequence: CASSHQGYGELFF.

The chain couples TRBV5-5 to TRBJ1-5, with D tentatively TRBD1 (5 bases). V shed 0 bases and J shed 3 bases, with 7 bases lying between them. The CDR3 extends over 14 amino acids. Looked up from germline, CDR1 is SGHKS and CDR2 is YYEKEE (reference sequence). The CDR3 protein is CASSLDGANQPQHF. The CDR3 nucleotides are TGTGCCAGCAGCTTGGATGGGGCCAATCAGCCCCAGCATTTT.

There are a few counts of this clone. The rearrangement uses TRBV18 and TRBJ1-1; D gene ambiguous. The V gene's germline CDR1 is KGHSH and CDR2 LQKENI. CDR3 length: 15 residues. The V gene lost 3 bases and the J gene lost 1 base, with 12 bases spanning the gap. As DNA, the CDR3 is TGTGCCAGCTCACCCCAACTCCCACAGAACACTGAAGCTTTCTTT. The encoded protein is CASSPQLPQNTEAFF.

This clone has more than one count but fewer than ten. This rearrangement joins TRBV13 to TRBJ1-3, with D tentatively TRBD1 (6 bases). Per the germline V gene, CDR1 is PRHDT and CDR2 is FYEKMQ (reference sequence). CDR3 length equals 16 residues. Trimming cost V 5 bases and J 7 bases, with 21 bases left between them. CDR3 sequence reads: CASSPHMGGQGNTIYF. The CDR3 DNA reads TGTGCCAGCAGCCCGCATATGGGGGGACAAGGGAACACCATATATTTT.

In this sample, this clone turned up a few times. The gene calls are TRBV19 and TRBJ2-2; D not resolved. V was clipped by 7 bases and J by 0 bases, with 12 bases between them. This CDR3 has 15 amino acids. CDR1 LNHDA and CDR2 SQIVND come from the germline V gene (reference sequence). The CDR3 DNA reads as TGTGCCAGTACTCGTAGACCTGCGAACACCGGGGAGCTGTTTTTT. Protein: CASTRRPANTGELFF.

The rearrangement joins TRBV4-1 to TRBJ2-2; 9 positions match TRBD1. The CDR3 totals 17 residues. Germline CDR1 reads MGHRA; CDR2 reads YSYEKL. Unmatched junction bases numbered 5, after V lost 0 bases and J lost 3 bases. The CDR3 DNA is TGCGCCAGCAGCCAAGATAGGGACAGGGCGGACACCGGGGAGCTGTTTTTT. It specifies CASSQDRDRADTGELFF.

Points on this clone: Germline and junction disagree at one end, which may indicate a read error. This rearrangement joins TRBV30 to TRBJ2-2; TRBD1 agrees at 8 bases. The germline V gene encodes CDR1 GTSNPN and CDR2 SVGIG (reference sequence). CDR3 length: 14 residues. The CDR3 sequence is CASSRQGNAGELFF. CDR3 DNA sequence: TGTGCCTCTTCCCGACAGGGGAACGCCGGGGAGCTGTTTTTT.

This clone has only a few counts. V is TRBV9 and J is TRBJ1-4; no clear D gene. This CDR3 spans 14 amino acids. V was shortened by 0 bases and J by 2 bases, with 5 bases between the two germline ends. Germline assignment: CDR1 SGDLS and CDR2 YYNGEE. CDR3 DNA sequence: TGTGCCAGCAGCGTAGAGTCTACTAATGAAAAACTGTTTTTT. Protein sequence: CASSVESTNEKLFF.

This clone has a handful of counts. Other DNA sequences in this specimen translate into the identical CDR3. As DNA, the CDR3 is TGTGCCAGCAGTTACGACAGCAATCAGCCCCAGCATTTT. Amino acid sequence: CASSYDSNQPQHF. V usage is TRBV6-6 and J usage is TRBJ1-5; D unclear. The CDR3 has 13 residues. Germline CDR1 and CDR2: MNHNY and SVGAGI (reference sequence). Trimming stripped 2 bases from V and 1 base from J, with 3 bases between.